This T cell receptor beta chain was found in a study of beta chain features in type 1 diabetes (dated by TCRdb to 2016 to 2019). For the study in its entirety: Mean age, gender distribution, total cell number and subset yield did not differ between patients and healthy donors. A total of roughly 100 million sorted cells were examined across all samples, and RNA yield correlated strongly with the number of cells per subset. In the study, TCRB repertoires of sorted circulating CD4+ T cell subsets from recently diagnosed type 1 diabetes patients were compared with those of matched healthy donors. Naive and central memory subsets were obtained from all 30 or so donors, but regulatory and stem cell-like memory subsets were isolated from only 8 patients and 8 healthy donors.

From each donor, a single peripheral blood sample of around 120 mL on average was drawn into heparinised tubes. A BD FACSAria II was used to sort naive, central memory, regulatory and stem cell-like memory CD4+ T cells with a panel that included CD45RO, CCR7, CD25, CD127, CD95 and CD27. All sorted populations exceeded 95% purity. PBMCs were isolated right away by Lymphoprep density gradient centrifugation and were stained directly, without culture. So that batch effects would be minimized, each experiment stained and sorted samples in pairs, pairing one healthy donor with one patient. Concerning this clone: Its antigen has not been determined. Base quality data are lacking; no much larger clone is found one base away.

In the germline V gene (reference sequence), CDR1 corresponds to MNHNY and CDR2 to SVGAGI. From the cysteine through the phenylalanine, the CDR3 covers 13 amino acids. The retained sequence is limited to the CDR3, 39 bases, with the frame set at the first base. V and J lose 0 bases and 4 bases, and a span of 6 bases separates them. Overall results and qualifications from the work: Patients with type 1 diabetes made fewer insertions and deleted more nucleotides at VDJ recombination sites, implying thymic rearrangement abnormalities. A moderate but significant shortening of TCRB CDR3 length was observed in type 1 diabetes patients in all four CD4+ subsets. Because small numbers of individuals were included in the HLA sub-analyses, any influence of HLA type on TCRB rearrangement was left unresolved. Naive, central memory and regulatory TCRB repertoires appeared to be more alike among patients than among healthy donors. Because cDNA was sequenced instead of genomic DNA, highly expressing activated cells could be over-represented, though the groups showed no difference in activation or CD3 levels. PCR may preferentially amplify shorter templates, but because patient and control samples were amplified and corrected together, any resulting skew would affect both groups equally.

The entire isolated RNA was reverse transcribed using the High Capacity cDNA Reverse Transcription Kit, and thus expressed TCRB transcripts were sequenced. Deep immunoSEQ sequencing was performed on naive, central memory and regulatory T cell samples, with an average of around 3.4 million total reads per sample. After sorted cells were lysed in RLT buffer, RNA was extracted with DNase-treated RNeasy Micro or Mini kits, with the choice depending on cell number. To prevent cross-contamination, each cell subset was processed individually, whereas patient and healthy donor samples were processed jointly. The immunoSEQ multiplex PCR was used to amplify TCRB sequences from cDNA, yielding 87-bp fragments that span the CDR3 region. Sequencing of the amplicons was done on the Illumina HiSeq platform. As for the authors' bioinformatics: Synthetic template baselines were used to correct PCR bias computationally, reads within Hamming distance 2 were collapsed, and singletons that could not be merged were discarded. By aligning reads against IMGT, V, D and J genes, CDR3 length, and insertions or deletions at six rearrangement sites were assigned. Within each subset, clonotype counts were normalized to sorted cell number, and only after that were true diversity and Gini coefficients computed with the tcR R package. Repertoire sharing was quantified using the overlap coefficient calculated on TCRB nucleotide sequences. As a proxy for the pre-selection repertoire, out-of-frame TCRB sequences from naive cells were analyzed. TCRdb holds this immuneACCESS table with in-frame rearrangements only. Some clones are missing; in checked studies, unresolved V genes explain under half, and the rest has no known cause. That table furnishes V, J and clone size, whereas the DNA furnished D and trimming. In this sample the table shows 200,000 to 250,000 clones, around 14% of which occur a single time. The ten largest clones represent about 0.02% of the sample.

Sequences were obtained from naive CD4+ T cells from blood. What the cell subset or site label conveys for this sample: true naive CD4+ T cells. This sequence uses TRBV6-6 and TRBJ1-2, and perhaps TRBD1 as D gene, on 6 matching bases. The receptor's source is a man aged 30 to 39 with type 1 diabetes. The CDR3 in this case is CASSYSGGYGYTF. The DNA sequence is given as TGTGCCAGCAGTTACTCAGGGGGCTATGGCTACACCTTC.